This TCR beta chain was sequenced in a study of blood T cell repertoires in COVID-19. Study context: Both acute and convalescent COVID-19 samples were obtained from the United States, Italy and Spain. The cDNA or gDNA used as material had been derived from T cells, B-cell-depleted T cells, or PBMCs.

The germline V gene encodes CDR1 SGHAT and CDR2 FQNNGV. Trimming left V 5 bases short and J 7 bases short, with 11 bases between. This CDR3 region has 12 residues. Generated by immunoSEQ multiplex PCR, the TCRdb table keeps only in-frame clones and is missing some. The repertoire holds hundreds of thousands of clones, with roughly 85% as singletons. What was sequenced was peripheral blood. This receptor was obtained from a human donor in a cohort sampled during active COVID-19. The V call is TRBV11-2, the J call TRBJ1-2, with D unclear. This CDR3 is CASSPDGPGYTF. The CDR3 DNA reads TGTGCCAGCAGCCCCGATGGCCCTGGCTACACCTTC.